The 20 T cell receptor beta chains presented below share a single source sample, sequenced in a study of blood T cell repertoires in COVID-19. The method was immunoSEQ multiplex PCR; TCRdb's version includes in-frame clones alone and lacks a portion of them. In the table there are over 200,000 clones, roughly 82% of which are singletons. What was sequenced was peripheral blood. Receptors were obtained from a man aged 40-55 years who had recovered from COVID-19.

This clone has a single count. The rearrangement uses TRBV7-2 and TRBJ2-7, with 10 bases lining up with TRBD1. The CDR3 consists of 14 residues. J gave up 4 bases and V 5 bases, and 5 bases lay outside the gene matches. The germline V gene encodes CDR1 SGHTA and CDR2 FQGNSA. For the CDR3, the DNA is TGTGCCAGCAGCCATGGACAGGGGGGGTACGAGCAGTACTTC. It is translated as CASSHGQGGYEQYF.

The genes are TRBV6-5 and TRBJ2-1; TRBD2 matches 8 bases. V shed 10 bases and J 8 bases; nucleotides not matched to a gene: 10. CDR1 is MNHEY, CDR2 SVGAGI, per germline. The CDR3 runs to 13 residues. The CDR3 protein is CATATSVLDEQFF. As DNA, the CDR3 is TGTGCCACCGCGACTAGCGTTCTCGATGAGCAGTTCTTC.

This chain uses TRBV5-1 with TRBJ1-1, with 9 nucleotides matching TRBD1. V was pared by 3 bases and J by 4 bases, with 7 bases of the junction left unmatched. The CDR3 is 15 amino acids. CDR1 is SGHRS and CDR2 is YFSETQ in the germline V gene. CDR3 protein: CASSWGQGRSTEAFF. The CDR3 DNA sequence: TGCGCCAGCAGCTGGGGACAGGGTAGGAGCACTGAAGCTTTCTTT.

The chain couples TRBV5-6 to TRBJ1-3; 9 positions agree with TRBD1. The V gene end was trimmed by 4 bases and the J gene end by 3 bases; junction bases not matched to a gene: 8. Germline CDR1 reads SGHDT; CDR2 reads YYEEEE. This CDR3 is built from 16 residues. For the CDR3, the DNA is TGTGCCAGCAGCGTGGACAGGGGAGATTTTGGAAACACCATATATTTT. Its translation: CASSVDRGDFGNTIYF.

This clone was counted ten times or more. Written as DNA, the CDR3 is TGTGCCAGCGGCGGGATAACTAACTATGGCTACACCTTC. Residues: CASGGITNYGYTF. V is TRBV12-3 or TRBV12-4 and J is TRBJ1-2; D is undetermined. V dropped 8 bases and J dropped 0 bases, with 10 bases sitting between them. CDR3 length equals 13 residues.

The J gene is TRBJ2-2, the V gene TRBV4-1, with TRBD1 matching over 8 bases. The CDR3 length is 15 residues. V gave up 3 bases and J gave up 10 bases; unmatched junction bases: 10. Germline values: CDR1 MGHRA, CDR2 YSYEKL. CDR3 DNA: TGCGCCAGCAGCCAGCCGGGACAGGCCCGAGTGGAGCTGTTTTTT. Its translation: CASSQPGQARVELFF.

The CDR3 DNA sequence: TGTGCCTGGAGCCTAAACCCCACAGGGAGCTATGGCTACACCTTC. Translated: CAWSLNPTGSYGYTF. The chain joins TRBV30 to TRBJ1-2, with a tentative D call TRBD1 (6 bases). The V and J ends lost 3 bases and 4 bases respectively, with 18 bases between them. The CDR3 has 15 residues. Per germline, CDR1 GTSNPN and CDR2 SVGIG (reference sequence).

The chain employs TRBV7-2 and TRBJ2-1; D may be TRBD2 (5 bases). The CDR3 spans 13 residues. With 8 bases removed from V and 10 bases from J, the gap between germline ends came to 18 bases. CDR1 SGHTA and CDR2 FQGNSA come from the germline V gene. The CDR3 nucleotides are TGTGCCAGCGCCTCGGGCCCCTCGGGAGAGCAGTTCTTC. This codes for CASASGPSGEQFF.

The chain couples TRBV6-2 or TRBV6-3 to TRBJ2-5; the match to TRBD2 covers 8 bases. With 2 bases clipped from V and 4 bases from J, the junction kept 9 bases outside the gene matches. Germline V CDR1 and CDR2: MNHEY, SVGEGT. CDR3 length equals 16 residues. The CDR3 sequence: CASSYGAGGGGETQYF. The CDR3 DNA sequence: TGTGCCAGCAGTTACGGGGCGGGAGGCGGTGGAGAGACCCAGTACTTC.

V is TRBV6-2 or TRBV6-3 and J is TRBJ2-3; 10 bases match TRBD2. The CDR3 runs to 16 residues. Trimming cost V 0 bases and J 0 bases; bases outside gene matches: 0. CDR1 and CDR2 (germline): MNHEY, SVGEGT. The CDR3 DNA sequence: TGTGCCAGCAGTTACTCACTAGCGGGGAGCACAGATACGCAGTATTTT. It is translated as CASSYSLAGSTDTQYF.

The chain couples TRBV18 to TRBJ2-1, with a tentative D call TRBD2 (5 bases). CDR3 length: 18 residues. Looked up from germline, CDR1 is KGHSH and CDR2 is LQKENI. The V end lost 4 bases, the J end lost 5 bases, and 24 bases lay between the germline ends. DNA of the CDR3: TGTGCCAGCTCACTCAGGACTGTTAGAAGTACGCTAAACAATGAGCAGTTCTTC. It translates to CASSLRTVRSTLNNEQFF.

The chain has TRBV5-4 and TRBJ1-2, with D possibly being TRBD1 (5 bases). This CDR3 spans 12 amino acids. The germline V gene has CDR1 SGHNT and CDR2 YYREEE (reference sequence). Trimming shortened V by 3 bases and J by 6 bases, and 9 bases separated the two germline ends. The CDR3 reads CASSWDWDGYTF. Here the CDR3 DNA reads TGTGCCAGCAGCTGGGACTGGGATGGCTACACCTTC.

This chain uses TRBV5-8 with TRBJ2-1; TRBD1 is a possible D gene (6 bases). The ends were cut back, 6 bases at V and 4 bases at J, with 17 bases in the middle. Germline lookup yields CDR1 SGHTS and CDR2 YDEGEE. The CDR3 has 15 residues. The CDR3 protein is CASILRDTQYNEQFF. In nucleotides, the CDR3 is TGTGCCAGCATCCTGAGGGACACACAATACAATGAGCAGTTCTTC.

The gene calls are TRBV7-6 and TRBJ1-4; 10 bases match TRBD1. Germline CDR1 and CDR2: SGHVS and FNYEAQ. V gave up 6 bases and J gave up 5 bases; unmatched junction bases: 9. This CDR3 has 16 amino acids. In DNA form, the CDR3 reads TGTGCCAGCAGTCATAGCAGGGGACAGGGGAATGAAAAACTGTTTTTT. This gives the protein CASSHSRGQGNEKLFF.

This clone was detected once. This chain joins TRBV27 and TRBJ2-5, with D perhaps TRBD1 (6 bases). The V end lost 3 bases, the J end lost 3 bases, and 8 bases lay between the germline ends. Germline-derived CDR1 and CDR2 are MNHEY and SMNVEV (reference sequence). The CDR3 runs to 13 residues. The CDR3 loop is CASSFRQEETQYF. The CDR3 DNA reads TGTGCCAGCAGTTTCCGACAGGAAGAGACCCAGTACTTC.

This clone was seen only once. CDR3 sequence: CASSQGASGLQETQYF. The CDR3, as DNA: TGTGCCAGCAGCCAAGGCGCTAGCGGACTCCAAGAGACCCAGTACTTC. The V gene is TRBV3-1 (or the pseudogene TRBV3-2), the J gene TRBJ2-5; 7 bases are shared with TRBD2. CDR1 and CDR2 (germline): LGHDT, YNNKEL (reference sequence). CDR3 length equals 16 residues. Trimming at V came to 1 base and at J to 1 base, leaving 6 bases not matched to a gene.

The chain couples TRBV11-2 to TRBJ2-2, with 7 bases aligning to TRBD1. The CDR3 is 15 residues long. CDR1 is SGHAT and CDR2 is FQNNGV in the germline V gene. Unmatched junction bases numbered 3, after V lost 4 bases and J lost 1 base. The DNA of the CDR3 is TGTGCCAGCAGCTCGGGACAGCTGAACACCGGGGAGCTGTTTTTT. Translation: CASSSGQLNTGELFF. The variable domain in full, completed from reference TRBV11-2 and TRBJ2-2, reads EAGVAQSPRYKIIEKRQSVAFWCNPISGHATLYWYQQILGQGPKLLIQFQNNGVVDDSQLPKDRFSAERLKGVDSTLKIQPAKLEDSAVYLCASSSGQLNTGELFFGEGSRLTVL.

J is TRBJ1-1 and V is TRBV5-6, with 10 bases matching TRBD1. Germline V gene lookup returns CDR1 SGHDT and CDR2 YYEEEE. The CDR3 runs 17 residues. The junction had 6 bases not matched to a gene; V was cut back by 0 bases and J by 1 base. CDR3: CASSLAGTGVPNTEAFF. CDR3 bases: TGTGCCAGCAGCTTGGCCGGGACAGGGGTCCCGAACACTGAAGCTTTCTTT.

The V and J genes are TRBV5-4 and TRBJ2-3, with a tentative D call TRBD1 (6 bases). V lost 4 bases, J lost 5 bases, and 20 bases lay in between. The germline V gene has CDR1 SGHNT and CDR2 YYREEE (reference sequence). This CDR3 region has 16 residues. Here the CDR3 reads CASSRFGSGAGDTQYF. The CDR3 DNA reads TGTGCCAGCAGCCGATTTGGGTCAGGGGCTGGAGATACGCAGTATTTT.

The genes are TRBV5-1 and TRBJ2-3; D remains ambiguous. This CDR3 contains 14 residues. The germline V gene has CDR1 SGHRS and CDR2 YFSETQ. V shed 0 bases and J shed 6 bases, with 11 bases lying between them. As DNA, the CDR3 is TGCGCCAGCAGCTTGGTACAGCCAACGGATACGCAGTATTTT. Translated: CASSLVQPTDTQYF. The entire variable domain, with the rest obtained from reference TRBV5-1 and TRBJ2-3, is as follows: KAGVTQTPRYLIKTRGQQVTLSCSPISGHRSVSWYQQTPGQGLQFLFEYFSETQRNKGNFPGRFSGRQFSNSRSEMNVSTLELGDSALYLCASSLVQPTDTQYFGPGTRLTVL.